This record covers a single TCR beta chain. The antigen is undetermined. These data come from a study of cytomegalovirus exposure and HLA in healthy donors. CDR1 SGHNT and CDR2 YENEEA come from the germline V gene. Germline trimming cut 0 bases from V and 4 bases from J; bases unmatched to any gene: 2. This CDR3 is 16 amino acids long. General study points: Prior analysis indicated that the majority of TCR beta V segments exhibited productivity approximately 87% or approximately 30% of the time. The authors reported that TCR beta sequences could predict HLA-A and HLA-B alleles. These predictions were accurate for most subjects in the first cohort. Fewer N-insertions (relative to the roughly 670-donor mean) were reportedly seen in an Asian-associated ancestry cluster in a later analysis.

The PCR was carried out with 60 Vbeta primers and 13 Jbeta primers. Some clones are missing from TCRdb's copy, which holds only in-frame ones; the method was immunoSEQ multiplex PCR. Its listing shows 60,000 to 65,000 clones. The sample was PBMCs. This receptor was obtained from a woman aged 18-29 years in good health and CMV-seronegative. This chain uses TRBV11-3 with TRBJ2-3, with 12 bases aligning to TRBD2. The CDR3: CASSLETSGSADTQYF. DNA for the CDR3: TGTGCCAGCAGCTTAGAGACTAGCGGGAGTGCAGATACGCAGTATTTT.